The T cell receptor beta chain under discussion was sequenced for a study of beta chain features in type 1 diabetes (dated by TCRdb to the late 2010s). Context from the whole study: Patients and healthy donors did not differ in mean age, gender distribution, total cell number or subset yield. A total of approximately 110,000,000 sorted cells were examined across all samples, and a strong correlation was observed between cell number per subset and RNA yield. In the study, TCRB repertoires of sorted circulating CD4+ T cell subsets from recently diagnosed type 1 diabetes patients were compared with those of matched healthy donors. Regulatory and stem cell-like memory subsets were obtained from only 8 patients and about eight healthy donors, while naive and central memory subsets were obtained from all 30 or so donors. What the study reported, not specific to this receptor: PCR might favor shorter templates, but patient and control samples were amplified and corrected together, so any skew would affect both groups equally. HLA sub-analyses involved small numbers of individuals, so any influence of HLA type on TCRB rearrangement remained unresolved. At VDJ recombination sites, type 1 diabetes patients had fewer insertions and more deleted nucleotides, which implies abnormalities in thymic rearrangement. Type 1 diabetes patients showed a moderate but significant shortening of TCRB CDR3 length in all four CD4+ subsets. The naive, central memory and regulatory TCRB repertoires appeared to resemble one another more closely among patients than among healthy donors. Because cDNA was sequenced instead of genomic DNA, highly expressing activated cells could be over-represented, though the groups showed no difference in activation or CD3 levels.

From each donor, a single peripheral blood sample of 90 to 150 mL on average was drawn into heparinised tubes. A BD FACSAria II and a panel including CD45RO, CCR7, CD25, CD127, CD95 and CD27 were used to sort naive, central memory, regulatory and stem cell-like memory CD4+ T cells. Purity was above 98% for every sorted population. Right away, PBMCs were isolated by Lymphoprep density gradient centrifugation and were stained directly, with no culture step. So that batch effects would be minimized, each experiment stained and sorted samples in pairs, pairing one healthy donor with one patient. Via the germline V gene (reference sequence), CDR1 is MNHNY and CDR2 SVGAGI. Trimming removed 6 bases from V and 9 bases from J, leaving 12 bases between the germline ends. The CDR3 goes from the cysteine to the phenylalanine over 13 residues. The read is trimmed to its CDR3 DNA, 39 bases read in frame from base 1.

Concerning this clone itself: Its antigen is still unknown. No clone much larger than this one lies a single base away; base qualities are absent.

The High Capacity cDNA Reverse Transcription Kit was used to reverse transcribe all of the isolated RNA, meaning that expressed TCRB transcripts were what got sequenced. Deep immunoSEQ sequencing was applied to naive, central memory and regulatory T cell samples, giving an average of about 3.7 million total reads per sample. After sorted cells were lysed in RLT buffer, RNA was extracted with DNase-treated RNeasy Micro or Mini kits, with the choice depending on cell number. To prevent cross-contamination, every cell subset was processed on its own, while patient and healthy donor samples were processed together. The immunoSEQ multiplex PCR was used to amplify TCRB sequences from cDNA, generating 87-bp fragments that spanned the CDR3 region. Sequencing of the amplicons was done on the Illumina HiSeq platform. On the authors' methods: PCR bias was corrected computationally using synthetic template baselines, and reads within Hamming distance 2 were collapsed, with unmergeable singletons discarded. By aligning reads against IMGT, V, D and J genes, CDR3 length, and insertions or deletions at six rearrangement sites were assigned. Clonotype counts were normalized to sorted cell number within each subset before computing true diversity and Gini coefficients with the tcR R package. The overlap coefficient, calculated on TCRB nucleotide sequences, was used to measure repertoire sharing. Out-of-frame TCRB sequences from naive cells were analyzed to stand in for the pre-selection repertoire. Not all clones reach the TCRdb copy of this immuneACCESS table, which keeps in-frame sequences only. Checked studies attribute under half of the gap to unresolved V genes and leave the rest unexplained. The V and J calls and clone size were taken over from that table, and D and trimming were inferred from the DNA. The sample table shows fewer than 550,000 clones, and around 10% are seen once. 0.04% to 0.05% of the sample goes to the ten largest clones.

The specimen was naive CD4+ T cells from blood. Interpreted using the paper, the cell subset or site label stands for: true naive CD4+ T cells. The rearrangement combines TRBV6-6 with TRBJ1-6; TRBD1 is a weak D gene call, 5 bases matching. The TCR was taken from a woman aged 18-30 years in good health. The sequenced DNA: TGTGCCAGCAGCGGTACGAGGGGTTCACCCCTCCACTTT. This encodes CASSGTRGSPLHF.